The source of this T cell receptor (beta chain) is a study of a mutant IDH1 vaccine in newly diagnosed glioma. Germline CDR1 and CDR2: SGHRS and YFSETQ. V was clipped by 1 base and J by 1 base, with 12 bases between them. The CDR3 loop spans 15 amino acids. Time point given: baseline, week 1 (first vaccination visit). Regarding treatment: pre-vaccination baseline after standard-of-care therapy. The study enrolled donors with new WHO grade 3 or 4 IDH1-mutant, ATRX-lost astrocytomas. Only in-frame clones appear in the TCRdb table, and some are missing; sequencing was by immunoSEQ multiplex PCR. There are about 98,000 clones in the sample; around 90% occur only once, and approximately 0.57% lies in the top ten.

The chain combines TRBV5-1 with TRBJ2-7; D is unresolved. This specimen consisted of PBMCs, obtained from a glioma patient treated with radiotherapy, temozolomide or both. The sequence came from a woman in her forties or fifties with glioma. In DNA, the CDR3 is TGCGCCAGCAGCTTGTATGGCCATGTATCCTACGAGCAGTACTTC. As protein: CASSLYGHVSYEQYF.